The TCR beta chain described here comes from a study of PD-L1 blockade in urothelial cancer. Study in general: In the patient group, most of the roughly 30 were males with bladder-origin urothelial cancer. Patients previously received 0 to 3 chemotherapy regimens.

Sequencing was performed with immunoSEQ multiplex PCR; in TCRdb, only in-frame clones are kept and a portion is missing. The profile shows over 100,000 clones, about 81% of them singletons. Time point specified: pretreatment peripheral blood. All patients carried locally advanced or metastatic urothelial carcinoma. V was shortened by 4 bases and J by 1 base, with 11 bases between the two germline ends. The CDR3 has 15 residues. Per germline, CDR1 MNHNS and CDR2 SASEGT. The TCR sequence derives from a man over 45 with urothelial cancer. Sequences were derived from PBMCs, sampled around atezolizumab (anti-PD-L1) treatment. The V call is TRBV6-1, the J call TRBJ1-5; D unresolved. This chain's CDR3 is CASSGIPGSNQPQHF. The CDR3 bases are TGTGCCAGCAGTGGAATACCAGGAAGCAATCAGCCCCAGCATTTT.